This T cell receptor beta chain appears in the sequencing data of a study of T cell responses to AZD1222 COVID-19 vaccine. Profiling relied on immunoSEQ multiplex PCR, and the TCRdb table lists in-frame clones only, not all of them. The table lists 100,000 to 150,000 clones, about 89% of them singletons. Germline V gives CDR1 SGDLS, CDR2 YYNGEE. The CDR3 loop spans 14 amino acids. The V end was cut by 1 base, the J end by 0 bases, with 7 bases between. This sequence was found in an adult in good health. This chain connects TRBV9 to TRBJ1-1; no reliable D call. The material was peripheral blood, obtained on day 0 of AZD1222 vaccination. The CDR3 loop is CASSVNPLNTEAFF. CDR3 bases: TGTGCCAGCAGCGTAAACCCCCTGAACACTGAAGCTTTCTTT.